Shown below are 30 T cell receptor beta chains from a single sample sequenced in a study of T cells in localized non-small cell lung cancer. Measured with immunoSEQ multiplex PCR; TCRdb has only the in-frame clones, and not every one. Among 90,000 to 95,000 clones, roughly 90% were seen once, and the ten largest hold more than 14%. Here the sequenced sample was peripheral blood, taken before any cancer treatment. The receptors stem from a man between 40 and 69 years old with stage I squamous cell lung carcinoma.

The V gene is TRBV28, the J gene TRBJ1-1; D is ambiguous. The CDR3 is 13 residues long. V was shortened by 3 bases and J by 2 bases, with 7 bases between the two germline ends. Germline V gene lookup returns CDR1 MDHEN and CDR2 SYDVKM. The CDR3: CASSFKGNTEAFF. The DNA for the CDR3 is TGTGCCAGCAGTTTCAAAGGAAACACTGAAGCTTTCTTT.

This chain uses TRBV5-1 with TRBJ2-5; tentatively, D is TRBD1 or TRBD2 (5 bases each). The germline V and J ends were trimmed by 5 bases and 0 bases, with 8 bases remaining between them. From germline, CDR1 is SGHRS and CDR2 YFSETQ. This CDR3 comprises 13 residues. The CDR3 is CASRRGNQETQYF. As DNA, the CDR3 is TGCGCCAGCAGGAGGGGAAACCAAGAGACCCAGTACTTC.

This clone was counted a single time. V is TRBV5-8 and J is TRBJ2-3, with D possibly matching TRBD2 (6 bases). V was shortened by 0 bases and J by 7 bases, with 21 bases between the two germline ends. Germline CDR1 is SGHTS and CDR2 is YDEGEE. The CDR3 contains 17 residues. The DNA of the CDR3 is TGTGCCAGCAGCTTGGGGTCGCGTAGCGGAGGAAGATATACGCAGTATTTT. Amino acid sequence: CASSLGSRSGGRYTQYF. Variable domain in full (rest from reference TRBV5-8 and TRBJ2-3): EAGVTQSPTHLIKTRGQQATLRCSPISGHTSVYWYQQALGLGLQFLLWYDEGEERNRGNFPPRFSGRQFPNYSSELNVNALELEDSALYLCASSLGSRSGGRYTQYFGPGTRLTVL.

The chain is built from TRBV19 and TRBJ1-1; possibly TRBD1 for D (5 bases). CDR1 is LNHDA, CDR2 SQIVND, per germline (reference sequence). CDR3 length equals 14 residues. The V end was cut by 8 bases, the J end by 1 base, with 14 bases between. The CDR3, as DNA: TGTGCCAGTGGGGAGGGGTCGACGAACACTGAAGCTTTCTTT. Amino acid sequence: CASGEGSTNTEAFF.

The CDR3 coding sequence is TGTGCCAGCAGTTTTCGGTACTCCATGAACACTGAAGCTTTCTTT. This sequence encodes CASSFRYSMNTEAFF. V gene TRBV27 combines with J gene TRBJ1-1, with no clear D. The CDR3 contains 15 residues. Trimming left V 3 bases short and J 0 bases short, with 11 bases between. CDR1 and CDR2 from the germline V gene are MNHEY and SMNVEV (reference sequence).

This clone has only one observation. V usage is TRBV11-2 and J usage is TRBJ1-2; D possibly corresponds to TRBD1 (5 bases). Trimming pared 1 base from V and 3 bases from J, leaving 9 bases between. The germline V gene has CDR1 SGHAT and CDR2 FQNNGV. This CDR3 has 14 amino acids. The chain's CDR3 is CASSLGGRDYGYTF. The CDR3 region has the DNA TGTGCCAGCAGCTTAGGGGGCCGGGACTATGGCTACACCTTC. The complete variable domain, with remaining parts taken from reference TRBV11-2 and TRBJ1-2, reads EAGVAQSPRYKIIEKRQSVAFWCNPISGHATLYWYQQILGQGPKLLIQFQNNGVVDDSQLPKDRFSAERLKGVDSTLKIQPAKLEDSAVYLCASSLGGRDYGYTFGSGTRLTVV.

This clone has only a few counts. The rearrangement uses TRBV9 and TRBJ2-7; TRBD1 agrees at 8 bases. Unmatched junction bases numbered 8, after V lost 0 bases and J lost 6 bases. CDR1 and CDR2 from the germline V gene are SGDLS and YYNGEE. The CDR3 consists of 15 residues. The CDR3: CASSVDPGQGREQYF. In DNA form, the CDR3 reads TGTGCCAGCAGCGTAGACCCTGGACAGGGCCGCGAGCAGTACTTC.

The rearrangement uses TRBV30 and TRBJ1-5, with no clear D. The germline gives CDR1 GTSNPN, CDR2 SVGIG (reference sequence). The CDR3 totals 14 residues. V was clipped by 0 bases and J by 4 bases, with 10 bases between them. CDR3 coding DNA: TGTGCCTGGAGTGTTGGGCAGAGGAATCAGCCCCAGCATTTT. It is translated as CAWSVGQRNQPQHF.

A few counts support this clone. J is TRBJ1-1 and V is TRBV29-1; 7 bases match TRBD1. There are 12 residues in the CDR3. Germline loops: CDR1 SQVTM, CDR2 ANQGSEA. V dropped 3 bases and J dropped 4; count of bases not matched to a gene: 2. CDR3 in DNA: TGCAGCGTTGAGTCAGGGGGCACTGAAGCTTTCTTT. Protein product: CSVESGGTEAFF.

Here the CDR3 reads CASSIDAETQYF. CDR3 nucleotides: TGTGCCAGCAGCATCGATGCCGAGACCCAGTACTTC. The genes are TRBV7-9 and TRBJ2-5; no reliable D call. Germline V gene lookup returns CDR1 SEHNR and CDR2 FQNEAQ (reference sequence). The CDR3 is 12 amino acids. The V and J ends lost 5 bases and 5 bases respectively, with 9 bases between them.

In its sample, this clone was seen a few times. The chain combines TRBV10-3 with TRBJ2-2; D uncertain. This CDR3 has 14 residues. Germline CDR1 is ENHRY and CDR2 is SYGVKD. V lost 4 bases to trimming and J lost 7 bases, with 13 bases between them. The CDR3 DNA sequence: TGTGCCATCAGTGCAAGGCAGACCAACGGGGAGCTGTTTTTT. It codes for CAISARQTNGELFF.

This clone has only one observation. This chain joins TRBV6-6 and TRBJ2-3, with 8 bases fitting TRBD1. Per germline, CDR1 MNHNY and CDR2 SVGAGI (reference sequence). V lost 6 bases to trimming and J lost 3 bases; unmatched junction nucleotides: 11. This CDR3 is 16 amino acids long. Here the CDR3 DNA reads TGTGCCAGCAGAAAACCGAAGACAGGGGTTACAGATACGCAGTATTTT. This translates into CASRKPKTGVTDTQYF.

In this sample, this clone turned up a few times. The chain is built from TRBV7-2 and TRBJ2-1, with no clear D. This CDR3 contains 13 residues. Trimming pared 3 bases from V and 5 bases from J, leaving 8 bases between. Germline-derived CDR1 and CDR2 are SGHTA and FQGNSA. The CDR3: CASSLGPNNEQFF. For the CDR3, the DNA is TGTGCCAGCAGCTTGGGTCCGAACAATGAGCAGTTCTTC.

V is TRBV5-4 and J is TRBJ2-5, with no clear D. V lost 5 bases to trimming and J lost 5 bases, with 10 bases between them. The CDR3 extends over 12 amino acids. CDR1 and CDR2 from the germline V gene are SGHNT and YYREEE (reference sequence). CDR3 residues: CASRRSSETQYF. CDR3 nucleotides: TGTGCCAGCAGGAGGTCATCGGAGACCCAGTACTTC.

This clone was counted at least ten times. The chain uses TRBV2 and TRBJ1-1; 7 nucleotides line up with TRBD1. Germline values: CDR1 SNHLY, CDR2 FYNNEI. This CDR3 region has 14 residues. V lost 3 bases, J lost 2 bases, and 3 bases stayed unmatched. The CDR3, as DNA: TGTGCCAGCAGTGAGGGACAGCAAAACACTGAAGCTTTCTTT. Its protein is CASSEGQQNTEAFF.

The count of this clone is one. The V gene is TRBV6-4, the J gene TRBJ2-1; D is unresolved. Germline V gene lookup returns CDR1 MRHNA and CDR2 SNTAGT. The CDR3 runs 16 residues. Between the trimmed V and J ends, which lost 3 bases and 0 bases, there was a span of 12 bases. Here the CDR3 DNA reads TGTGCCAGCAGTGATGGGTTTGCCAGCTCCTACAATGAGCAGTTCTTC. This translates into CASSDGFASSYNEQFF.

The rearrangement uses TRBV28 and TRBJ2-5, with D possibly TRBD1 on 6 matching bases. Germline V gives CDR1 MDHEN, CDR2 SYDVKM. The CDR3 is 16 amino acids. Trimming left V 6 bases short and J 4 bases short, with 21 bases between. CDR3 sequence (DNA): TGTGCCAGCAGCAAAGGGTCCCAGGGGCGCGCAGAGACCCAGTACTTC. This encodes CASSKGSQGRAETQYF.

This sequence joins TRBV7-2 and TRBJ2-5; possible D gene TRBD1, 5 bases. The germline gives CDR1 SGHTA, CDR2 FQGNSA. This CDR3 is built from 17 residues. Between the trimmed V and J ends, which lost 2 bases and 5 bases, there was a span of 21 bases. This chain's CDR3 is CASSLFQGLTTRETQYF. The CDR3 nucleotides read TGTGCCAGCAGCTTATTCCAGGGCTTAACTACAAGGGAGACCCAGTACTTC.

The chain employs TRBV30 and TRBJ1-2; TRBD1 might be the D (6 bases). V lost 4 bases to trimming and J lost 2 bases, with 11 bases between them. CDR1 and CDR2 (germline): GTSNPN, SVGIG (reference sequence). This CDR3 has 13 amino acids. CDR3 residues: CAWTQGRNYGYTF. The CDR3 nucleotides read TGTGCCTGGACTCAGGGGAGGAACTATGGCTACACCTTC.

The chain couples TRBV5-5 to TRBJ1-6; 7 nucleotides line up with TRBD1. The CDR3 covers 17 residues. The V gene's germline CDR1 is SGHKS and CDR2 YYEKEE (reference sequence). V lost 0 bases to trimming and J lost 1 base; unmatched junction nucleotides: 4. Written as DNA, the CDR3 is TGTGCCAGCAGCTTGGAGGAGGGGGCTTCCTATAATTCACCCCTCCACTTT. This gives the protein CASSLEEGASYNSPLHF.

The V call is TRBV15, the J call TRBJ1-5; D is perhaps TRBD1 (6 bases). The CDR3 contains 15 residues. Germline assignment: CDR1 LNHNV and CDR2 YYDKDF (reference sequence). V was cut by 5 bases and J by 5 bases, with 16 bases left in between. CDR3 amino acids: CATSLWTASDQPQHF. Written as DNA, the CDR3 is TGTGCCACCAGCCTTTGGACAGCTTCTGATCAGCCCCAGCATTTT.

The rearrangement links TRBV19 to TRBJ1-1, with D maybe TRBD1 (5 bases). The CDR3 covers 15 residues. Germline assignment: CDR1 LNHDA and CDR2 SQIVND (reference sequence). V lost 5 bases and J 1 base, leaving 14 bases between the germline ends. The CDR3 DNA follows: TGTGCCAGTAGTTTGCGGGGGACGGGGAACACTGAAGCTTTCTTT. This gives the protein CASSLRGTGNTEAFF.

The chain uses TRBV5-1 and TRBJ1-1; unclear D gene. The CDR3 has 13 amino acids. The V gene lost 2 bases and the J gene lost 5 bases, with 10 bases spanning the gap. Per the germline V gene, CDR1 is SGHRS and CDR2 is YFSETQ. DNA of the CDR3: TGCGCCAGCAGCTTTGTGGCAGGAACTGAAGCTTTCTTT. Its translation is CASSFVAGTEAFF.

The chain has TRBV2 and TRBJ2-1; no clear D. This CDR3 comprises 10 residues. Trimming removed 8 bases at V and 10 bases at J, with 9 bases between. In germline, CDR1 is SNHLY, CDR2 FYNNEI. CDR3 sequence: CASVGLEQFF. For the CDR3, the DNA is TGTGCCAGCGTCGGGTTGGAGCAGTTCTTC.

The chain has TRBV7-3 and TRBJ2-1; 13 nucleotides agree with TRBD2. The CDR3 length is 15 residues. CDR1 is SGHTA and CDR2 is FQGTGA in the germline V gene. Trimming cost V 4 bases and J 5 bases; bases outside gene matches: 2. The CDR3 loop reads CASSSGLAGNNEQFF. In nucleotides, the CDR3 is TGTGCCAGCAGCTCGGGACTAGCGGGGAACAATGAGCAGTTCTTC.

V is TRBV7-2 and J is TRBJ2-7; 7 nucleotides line up with TRBD1. The CDR3 runs to 12 residues. Looked up from germline, CDR1 is SGHTA and CDR2 is FQGNSA. V gave up 6 bases and J gave up 4 bases; unmatched junction bases: 3. The chain's CDR3 is CASSLQGYEQYF. Written as DNA, the CDR3 is TGTGCCAGCAGTCTACAGGGGTACGAGCAGTACTTC.

The genes are TRBV7-8 and TRBJ2-3; 11 bases align to TRBD2. Germline-derived CDR1 and CDR2 are SGHVS and FQNEAQ. The CDR3 is 17 residues long. J lost 4 bases, V lost 4 bases, and 10 bases had no gene match. CDR3 residues: CASSSLGTSGGPDTQYF. In nucleotides, the CDR3 is TGTGCCAGCAGCTCCCTGGGGACTAGCGGAGGTCCAGATACGCAGTATTTT.

This sequence joins TRBV2 and TRBJ2-5; D perhaps matches TRBD2 (6 bases). Germline V gene lookup returns CDR1 SNHLY and CDR2 FYNNEI. With 4 bases removed from V and 5 bases from J, the gap between germline ends came to 14 bases. The CDR3 runs 14 residues. CDR3 loop: CASSVLATLETQYF. CDR3 nucleotides: TGTGCCAGCAGTGTACTAGCTACCCTGGAGACCCAGTACTTC.

The chain links TRBV7-6 to TRBJ2-2; TRBD2 is a possible D gene (6 bases). V was cut by 5 bases and J by 2 bases, with 12 bases left in between. Germline CDR1 and CDR2: SGHVS and FNYEAQ. This CDR3 spans 15 amino acids. The CDR3 coding sequence is TGTGCCAGCAGCGACCGACTAGGCAACACCGGGGAGCTGTTTTTT. Amino acids: CASSDRLGNTGELFF.

V is TRBV18 and J is TRBJ1-5, with D unclear. The germline V gene has CDR1 KGHSH and CDR2 LQKENI. The CDR3 is made up of 14 amino acids. With 1 base removed from V and 2 bases from J, the gap between germline ends came to 6 bases. The CDR3 nucleotides are TGTGCCAGCTCACCACGGCCAGGCAATCAGCCCCAGCATTTT. Its protein is CASSPRPGNQPQHF.